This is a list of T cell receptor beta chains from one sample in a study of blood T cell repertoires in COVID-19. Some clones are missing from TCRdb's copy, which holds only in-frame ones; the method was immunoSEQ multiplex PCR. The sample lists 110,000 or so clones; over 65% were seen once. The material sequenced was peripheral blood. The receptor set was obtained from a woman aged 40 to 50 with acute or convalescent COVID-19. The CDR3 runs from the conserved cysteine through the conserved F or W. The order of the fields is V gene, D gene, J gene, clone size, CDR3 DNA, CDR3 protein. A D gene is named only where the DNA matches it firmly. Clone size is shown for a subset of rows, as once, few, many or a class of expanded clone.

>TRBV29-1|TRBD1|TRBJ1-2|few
TGCAGCGCCGCCAGGGGGCTGAATGGCTACACCTTC
CSAARGLNGYTF
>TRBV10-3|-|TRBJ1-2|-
TGTGCCATCAGGGGGGACAATTTAGGCGGCTACACCTTC
CAIRGDNLGGYTF
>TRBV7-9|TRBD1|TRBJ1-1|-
TGTGCCAGCAGCTTAACAGGGGGCGAAGCTTTCTTT
CASSLTGGEAFF
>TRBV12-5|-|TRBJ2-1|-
TGTGCTAGTGGTTTGGCCCCCCAACTAGTAGGAAATGAGCAGTTCTTC
CASGLAPQLVGNEQFF
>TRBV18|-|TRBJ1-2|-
TGTGCCAGCTACCGGGATGGGAACTATGGCTACACCTTC
CASYRDGNYGYTF
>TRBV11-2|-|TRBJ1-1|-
TGTGCCAGCAGCTTATATAACACTGAAGCTTTCTTT
CASSLYNTEAFF
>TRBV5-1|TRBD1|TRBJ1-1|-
TGCGCCAGCAGCGTCGGACAGGGAGAAGCTTTCTTT
CASSVGQGEAFF
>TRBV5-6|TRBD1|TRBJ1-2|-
TGTGCCAGCAGCCAGGGACAGCAGTATGGCTACACCTTC
CASSQGQQYGYTF
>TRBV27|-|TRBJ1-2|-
TGTGCCAGCAGTGCGAGCCGGGGTGGCTACACCTTC
CASSASRGGYTF
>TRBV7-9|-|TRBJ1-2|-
TGTGCCAGCAGCTTAGAGCCTAGGGGTGGCTACACCTTC
CASSLEPRGGYTF
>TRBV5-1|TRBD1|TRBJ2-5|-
TGCGCCAGCAGCTTGGACAGGGGGGAAGAGACCCAGTACTTC
CASSLDRGEETQYF
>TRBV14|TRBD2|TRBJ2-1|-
TGTGCCAGCAGCCAAGTTCCGGGACTACTCAATGAGCAGTTCTTC
CASSQVPGLLNEQFF
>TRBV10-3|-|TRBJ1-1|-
TGTGCCATCAGTGTGGTGGAGACCACTGAAGCTTTCTTT
CAISVVETTEAFF
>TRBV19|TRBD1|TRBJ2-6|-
TGTGCCACCGAGACAGGGGGCGCTGGGGCCAACGTCCTGACTTTC
CATETGGAGANVLTF
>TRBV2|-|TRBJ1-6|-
TGTGCCAGCATGGGGGGGGTTAATTCACCCCTCCACTTT
CASMGGVNSPLHF
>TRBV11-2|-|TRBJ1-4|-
TGTGCCAGCAGCTTCCAGAAAAGAACTAATGAAAAACTGTTTTTT
CASSFQKRTNEKLFF
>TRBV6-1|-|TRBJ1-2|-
TGTGCCAGCAGCACGGACAGAAACTATGGCTACACCTTC
CASSTDRNYGYTF
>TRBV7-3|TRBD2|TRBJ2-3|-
TGTGCCAGCAGCTTGACCGGGACTAGCGGGGGCCTGAACAGCAACACAGATACGCAGTATTTT
CASSLTGTSGGLNSNTDTQYF
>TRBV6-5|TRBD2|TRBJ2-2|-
TGTGCCAGCGGGTCTAGCGGTAACACCGGGGAGCTGTTTTTT
CASGSSGNTGELFF
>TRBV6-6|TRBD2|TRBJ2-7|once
TGTGCCAGCAGTCGCGGACTAGCGGGGGGCCAGTACCGCTCCTACGAGCAGTACTTC
CASSRGLAGGQYRSYEQYF
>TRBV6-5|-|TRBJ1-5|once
TGTGCCAGCAGTCAGATCGGGGAACAGCCCCAGCATTTT
CASSQIGEQPQHF
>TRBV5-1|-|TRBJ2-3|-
TGCGCCAGCAGCTTGAATCAGGCTTCAGATACGCAGTATTTT
CASSLNQASDTQYF
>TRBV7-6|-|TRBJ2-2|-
TGTGCCAGCAACCCTACAGGGGCGGGAAACACCGGGGAGCTGTTTTTT
CASNPTGAGNTGELFF
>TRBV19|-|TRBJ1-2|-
TGTGCCAGTAGTGACCCTTCCCGGGCGGGAGGCTACACCTTC
CASSDPSRAGGYTF
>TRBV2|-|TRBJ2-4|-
TGTGCCAGCAGGCCTACGTCCGACCAGAAAGAGGACTTC
CASRPTSDQKEDF
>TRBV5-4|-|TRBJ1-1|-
TGTGCCAGCAGCCGGAGGTCCCCGATGAACACTGAAGCTTTCTTT
CASSRRSPMNTEAFF
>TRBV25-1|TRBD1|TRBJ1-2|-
TGTGCCAGCAGTGAACCTGGGACAGGGGGCCTCTATGGCTACACCTTC
CASSEPGTGGLYGYTF
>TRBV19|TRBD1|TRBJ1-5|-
TGTGCCAGTACACCAGGACAGGCAAATCAGCCCCAGCATTTT
CASTPGQANQPQHF
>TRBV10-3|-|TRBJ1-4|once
TGTGCCATCAGTGGACAACAGGGATCTAATGAAAAACTGTTTTTT
CAISGQQGSNEKLFF
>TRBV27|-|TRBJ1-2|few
TGTGCCAGCAAAAAAAATGGGCAGCTGTATGGCTACACCTTC
CASKKNGQLYGYTF
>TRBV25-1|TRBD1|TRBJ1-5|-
TGTGCCAGCAGTCGGACAGGGGCCAATCAGCCCCAGCATTTT
CASSRTGANQPQHF
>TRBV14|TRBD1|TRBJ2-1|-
TGTGCCAGCAGTAGGGGACAGGCCTACTACAATGAGCAGTTCTTC
CASSRGQAYYNEQFF
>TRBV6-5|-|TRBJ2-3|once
TGTGCCAGCGGATATCGGGGGGCCCAGACAGATACGCAGTATTTT
CASGYRGAQTDTQYF
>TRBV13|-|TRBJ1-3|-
TGTGCCAGCAGCCGACAGGTATTCGGAAACACCATATATTTT
CASSRQVFGNTIYF
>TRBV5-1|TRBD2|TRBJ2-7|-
TGCGCCAGCAGCCCCGGATTCCGGACTAGCGGGGTTAGCGAGCAGTACTTC
CASSPGFRTSGVSEQYF
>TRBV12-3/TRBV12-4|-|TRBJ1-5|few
TGTGCCAGCAGTTACGGGGATCAGCCCCAGCATTTT
CASSYGDQPQHF
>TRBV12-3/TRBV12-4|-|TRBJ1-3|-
TGTGCCAGCAGTTTAGCTGGGACAAAGGTTTTT
CASSLAGTKVF
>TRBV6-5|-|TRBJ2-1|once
TGTGCCAGCAGTAGGGGGCGGGGAGCCTACAATGAGCAGTTCTTC
CASSRGRGAYNEQFF
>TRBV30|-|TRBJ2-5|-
TGTGCCTGGAGAAGGGGGTGGGGGAACCAAGAGACCCAGTACTTC
CAWRRGWGNQETQYF
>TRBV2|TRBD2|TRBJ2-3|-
TGTGCCAGCAGTGAGTTTGGCGGGGGGCTGAGAACGCAGTATTTT
CASSEFGGGLRTQYF
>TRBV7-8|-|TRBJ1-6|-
TGTGCCAGCAGCTTGCGATCGAGCTCCTATAATTCACCCCTCCACTTT
CASSLRSSSYNSPLHF
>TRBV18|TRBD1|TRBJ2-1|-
TGTGCCAGCTCATCCGGGACAGGGACCTACAATGAGCAGTTCTTC
CASSSGTGTYNEQFF
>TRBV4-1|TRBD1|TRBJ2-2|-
TGCGCCAGCAGCCAAGATGACAGGGGTACCGGGGAGCTGTTTTTT
CASSQDDRGTGELFF
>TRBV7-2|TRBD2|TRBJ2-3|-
TGTGCCAGCAGCTCGGGCGCGGGGGGCCCCACAGATACGCAGTATTTT
CASSSGAGGPTDTQYF
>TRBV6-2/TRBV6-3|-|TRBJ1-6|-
TGTGCCAGCAGTTACTCTCAGGGGACCTATAATTCACCCCTCCACTTT
CASSYSQGTYNSPLHF
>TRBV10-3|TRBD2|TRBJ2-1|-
TGTGCCATCAAGGCGGGGGACTCCTACAATGAGCAGTTCTTC
CAIKAGDSYNEQFF
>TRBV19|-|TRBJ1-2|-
TGTGCCAGTAGTATTATGGGGAGGAATGGCAATGGCTACACCTTC
CASSIMGRNGNGYTF
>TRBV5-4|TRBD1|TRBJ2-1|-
TGTGCCAGCAGGGCCGGCTGGACAGGGTCCTACAATGAGCAGTTCTTC
CASRAGWTGSYNEQFF
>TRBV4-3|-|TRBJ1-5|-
TGCGCCAGCAGCCAAGATGGGCAGGGCCAGCCCCAGCATTTT
CASSQDGQGQPQHF
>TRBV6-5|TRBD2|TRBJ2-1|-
TGTGCCTCCGCTCCGGGACTAGCGGACTACAATGAGCAGTTCTTC
CASAPGLADYNEQFF
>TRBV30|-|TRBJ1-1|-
TGTGCCTGGAGTGTATCCATGAACACTGAAGCTTTCTTT
CAWSVSMNTEAFF
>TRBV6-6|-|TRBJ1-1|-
TGTGCCAGCAGTTACCAGGGGCCCCGTGAAGCTTTCTTT
CASSYQGPREAFF
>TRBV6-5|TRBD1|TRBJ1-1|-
TGTGCCAGCAACAAGGGACAGGGAGGGACTGAAGCTTTCTTT
CASNKGQGGTEAFF
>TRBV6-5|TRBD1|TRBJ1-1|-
TGTGCCGCCTTGGACAGGGCAAACACTGAAGCTTTCTTT
CAALDRANTEAFF